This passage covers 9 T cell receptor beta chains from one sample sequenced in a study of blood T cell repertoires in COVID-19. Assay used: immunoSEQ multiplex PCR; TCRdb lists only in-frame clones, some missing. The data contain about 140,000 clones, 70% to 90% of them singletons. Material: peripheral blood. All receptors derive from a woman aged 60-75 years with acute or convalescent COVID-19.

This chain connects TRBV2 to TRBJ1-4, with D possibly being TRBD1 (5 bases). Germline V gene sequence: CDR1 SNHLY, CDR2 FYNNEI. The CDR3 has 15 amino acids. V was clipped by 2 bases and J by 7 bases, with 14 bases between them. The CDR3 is CASSEFRGISEKLFF. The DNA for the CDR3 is TGTGCCAGCAGTGAATTTCGGGGGATTTCTGAAAAACTGTTTTTT.

In DNA, the CDR3 is TGTGCCAGCAGCTTAGTTTCGGCTAGCGGGGACTACGAGCAGTACTTC. It codes for CASSLVSASGDYEQYF. The V gene is TRBV7-2, the J gene TRBJ2-7, with TRBD2 identical over 9 bases. V lost 1 base to trimming and J lost 3 bases; unmatched junction nucleotides: 7. The CDR3 has 16 residues. The germline V gene encodes CDR1 SGHTA and CDR2 FQGNSA.

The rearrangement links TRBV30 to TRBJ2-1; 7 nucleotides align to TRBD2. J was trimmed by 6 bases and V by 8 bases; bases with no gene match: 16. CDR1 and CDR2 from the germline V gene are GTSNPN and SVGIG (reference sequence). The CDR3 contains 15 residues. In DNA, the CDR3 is TGTGCCGCAGGAAGTTGGCTAGCGGCTTCCAATGAGCAGTTCTTC. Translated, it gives CAAGSWLAASNEQFF.

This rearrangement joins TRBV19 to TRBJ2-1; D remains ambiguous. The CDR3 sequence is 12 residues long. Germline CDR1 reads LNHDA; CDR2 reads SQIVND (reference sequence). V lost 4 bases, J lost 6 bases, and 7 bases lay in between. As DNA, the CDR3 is TGTGCCAGTAGTACGTCTTTCAATGAGCAGTTCTTC. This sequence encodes CASSTSFNEQFF.

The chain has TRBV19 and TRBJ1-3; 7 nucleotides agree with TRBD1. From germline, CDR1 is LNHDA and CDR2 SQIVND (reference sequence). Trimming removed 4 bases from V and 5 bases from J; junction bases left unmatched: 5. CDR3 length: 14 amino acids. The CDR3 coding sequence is TGTGCCAGTAGTAACCAGGGGGAAAGAAACACCATATATTTT. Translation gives CASSNQGERNTIYF.

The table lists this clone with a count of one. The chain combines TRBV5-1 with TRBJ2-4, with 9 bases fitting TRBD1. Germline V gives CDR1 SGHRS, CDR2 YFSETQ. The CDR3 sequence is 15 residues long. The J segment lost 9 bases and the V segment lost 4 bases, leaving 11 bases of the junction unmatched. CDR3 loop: CASSPFTGGDAIQYF. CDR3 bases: TGCGCCAGCAGCCCTTTCACAGGGGGCGACGCCATTCAGTACTTC.

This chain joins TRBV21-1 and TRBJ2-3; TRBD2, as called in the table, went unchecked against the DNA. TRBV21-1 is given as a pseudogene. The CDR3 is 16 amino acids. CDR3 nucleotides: TGTGCCAGCAGCAACTACCTCGAGGGGAGGACAGATACGCAGTATTTT. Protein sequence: CASSNYLEGRTDTQYF.

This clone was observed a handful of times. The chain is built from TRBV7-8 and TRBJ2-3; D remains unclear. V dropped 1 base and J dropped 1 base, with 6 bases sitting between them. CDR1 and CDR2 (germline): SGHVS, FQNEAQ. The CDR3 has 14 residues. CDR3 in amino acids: CASSLERGTDTQYF. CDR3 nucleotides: TGTGCCAGCAGCTTAGAAAGAGGCACAGATACGCAGTATTTT. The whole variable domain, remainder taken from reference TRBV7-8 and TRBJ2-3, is GAGVSQSPRYKVAKRGQDVALRCDPISGHVSLFWYQQALGQGPEFLTYFQNEAQLDKSGLPSDRFFAERPEGSVSTLKIQRTQQEDSAVYLCASSLERGTDTQYFGPGTRLTVL.

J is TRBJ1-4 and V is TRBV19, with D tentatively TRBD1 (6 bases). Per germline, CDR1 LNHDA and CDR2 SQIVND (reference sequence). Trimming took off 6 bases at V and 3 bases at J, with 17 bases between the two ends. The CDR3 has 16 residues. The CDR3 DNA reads TGTGCCAGTAGCTCCGTTCGCGGACAGTCTAATGAAAAACTGTTTTTT. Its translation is CASSSVRGQSNEKLFF.